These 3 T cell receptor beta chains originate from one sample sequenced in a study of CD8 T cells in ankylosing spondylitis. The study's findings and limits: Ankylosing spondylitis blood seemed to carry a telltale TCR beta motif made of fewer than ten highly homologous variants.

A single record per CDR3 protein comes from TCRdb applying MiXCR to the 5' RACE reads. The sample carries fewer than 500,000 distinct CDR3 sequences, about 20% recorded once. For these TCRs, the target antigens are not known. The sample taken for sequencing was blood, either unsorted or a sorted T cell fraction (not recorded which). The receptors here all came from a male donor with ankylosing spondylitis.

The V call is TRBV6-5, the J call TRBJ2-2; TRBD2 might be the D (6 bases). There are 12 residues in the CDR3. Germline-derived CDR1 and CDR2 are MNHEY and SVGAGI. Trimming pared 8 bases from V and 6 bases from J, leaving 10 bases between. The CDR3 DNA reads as TGTGCCAGCGTAGCGGAATCCGGGGAGCTGTTTTTT. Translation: CASVAESGELFF.

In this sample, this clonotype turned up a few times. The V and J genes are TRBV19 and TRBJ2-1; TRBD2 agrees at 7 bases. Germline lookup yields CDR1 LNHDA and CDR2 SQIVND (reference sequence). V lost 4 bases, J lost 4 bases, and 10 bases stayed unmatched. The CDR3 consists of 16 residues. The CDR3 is CASSTPPSGTYNEQFF. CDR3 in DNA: TGTGCCAGTAGTACACCCCCCAGCGGGACTTACAATGAGCAGTTCTTC.

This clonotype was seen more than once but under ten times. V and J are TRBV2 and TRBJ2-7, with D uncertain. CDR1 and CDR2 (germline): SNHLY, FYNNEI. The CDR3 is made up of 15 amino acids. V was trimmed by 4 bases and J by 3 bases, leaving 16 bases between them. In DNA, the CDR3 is TGTGCCAGCAGTGGACGTAGACACGGGCGCTACGAGCAGTACTTC. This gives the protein CASSGRRHGRYEQYF.